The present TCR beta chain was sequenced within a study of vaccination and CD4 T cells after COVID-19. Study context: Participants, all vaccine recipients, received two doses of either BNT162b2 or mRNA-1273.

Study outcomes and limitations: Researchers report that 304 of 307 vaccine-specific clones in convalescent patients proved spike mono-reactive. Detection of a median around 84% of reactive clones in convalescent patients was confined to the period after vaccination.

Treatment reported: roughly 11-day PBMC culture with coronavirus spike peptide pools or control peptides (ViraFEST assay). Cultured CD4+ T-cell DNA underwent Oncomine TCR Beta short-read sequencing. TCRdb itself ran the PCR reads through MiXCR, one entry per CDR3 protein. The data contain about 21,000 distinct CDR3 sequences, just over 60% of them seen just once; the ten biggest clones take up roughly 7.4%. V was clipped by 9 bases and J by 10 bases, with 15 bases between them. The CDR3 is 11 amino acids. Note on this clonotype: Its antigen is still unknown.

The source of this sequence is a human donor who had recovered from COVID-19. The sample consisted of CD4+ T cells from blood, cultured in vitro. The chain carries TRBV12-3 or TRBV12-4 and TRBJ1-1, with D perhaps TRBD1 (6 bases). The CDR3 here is CASSRGVGAFF. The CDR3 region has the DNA TGTGCCAGTAGTAGGGGGGTTGGAGCTTTCTTT.